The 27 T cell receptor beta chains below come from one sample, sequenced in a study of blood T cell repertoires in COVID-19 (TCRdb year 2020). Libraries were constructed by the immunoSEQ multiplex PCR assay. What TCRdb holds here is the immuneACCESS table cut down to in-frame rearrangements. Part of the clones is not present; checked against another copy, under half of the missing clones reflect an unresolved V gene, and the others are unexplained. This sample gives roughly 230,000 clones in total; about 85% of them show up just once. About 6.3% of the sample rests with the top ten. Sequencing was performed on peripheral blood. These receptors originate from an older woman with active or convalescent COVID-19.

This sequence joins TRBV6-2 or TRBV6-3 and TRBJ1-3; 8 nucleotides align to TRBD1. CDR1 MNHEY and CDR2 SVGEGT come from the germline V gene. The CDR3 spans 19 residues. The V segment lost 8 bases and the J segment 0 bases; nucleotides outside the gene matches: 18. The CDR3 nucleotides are TGTGCCAGCCGTTGGTTGGACAGGGACAAAATCTTCTCTGGAAACACCATATATTTT. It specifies CASRWLDRDKIFSGNTIYF.

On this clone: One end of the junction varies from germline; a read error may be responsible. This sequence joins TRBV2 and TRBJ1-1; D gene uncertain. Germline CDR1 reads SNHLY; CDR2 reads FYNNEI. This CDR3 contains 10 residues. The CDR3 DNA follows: TGTGCCAGCAGTGAAGAAGGAGCCTCGTTT. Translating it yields CASSEEGASF.

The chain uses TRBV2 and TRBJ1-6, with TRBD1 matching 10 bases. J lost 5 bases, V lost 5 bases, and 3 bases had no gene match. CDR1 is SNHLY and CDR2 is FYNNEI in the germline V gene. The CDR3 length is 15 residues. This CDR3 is CASSKGQGDNSPLHF. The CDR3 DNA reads TGTGCCAGCAGTAAAGGACAGGGGGATAATTCACCCCTCCACTTT.

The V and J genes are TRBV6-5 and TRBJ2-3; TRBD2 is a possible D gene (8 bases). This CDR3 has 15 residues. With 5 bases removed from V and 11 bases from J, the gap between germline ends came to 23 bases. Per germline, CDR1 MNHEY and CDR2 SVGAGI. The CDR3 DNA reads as TGTGCCAGCAGTCCAAGGGGGCGGGGGGCCGATTTGCAGTATTTT. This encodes CASSPRGRGADLQYF.

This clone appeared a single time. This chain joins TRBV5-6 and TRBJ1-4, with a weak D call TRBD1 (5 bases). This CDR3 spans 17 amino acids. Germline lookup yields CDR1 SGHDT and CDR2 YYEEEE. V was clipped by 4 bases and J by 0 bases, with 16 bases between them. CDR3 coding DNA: TGTGCCAGCAGCCTCTCGGACAACAGTGCAACTAATGAAAAACTGTTTTTT. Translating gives CASSLSDNSATNEKLFF.

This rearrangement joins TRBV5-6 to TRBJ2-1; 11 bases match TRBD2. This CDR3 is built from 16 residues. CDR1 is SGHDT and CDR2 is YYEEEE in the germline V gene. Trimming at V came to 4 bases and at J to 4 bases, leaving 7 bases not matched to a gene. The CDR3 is CASSLGLAGLYNEQFF. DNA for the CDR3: TGTGCCAGCAGCCTCGGACTAGCGGGTTTGTACAATGAGCAGTTCTTC.

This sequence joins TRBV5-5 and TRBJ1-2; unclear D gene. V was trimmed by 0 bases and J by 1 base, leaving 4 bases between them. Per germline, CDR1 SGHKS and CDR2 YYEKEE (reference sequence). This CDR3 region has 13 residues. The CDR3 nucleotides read TGTGCCAGCAGCTTGGCCCATAACTATGGCTACACCTTC. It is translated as CASSLAHNYGYTF.

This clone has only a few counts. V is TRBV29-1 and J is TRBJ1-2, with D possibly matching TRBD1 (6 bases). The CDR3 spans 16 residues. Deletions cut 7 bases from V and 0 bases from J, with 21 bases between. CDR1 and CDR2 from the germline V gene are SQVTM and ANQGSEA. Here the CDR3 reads CSAYEPQGPTNYGYTF. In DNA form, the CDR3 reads TGCAGCGCATATGAACCACAGGGACCAACTAACTATGGCTACACCTTC.

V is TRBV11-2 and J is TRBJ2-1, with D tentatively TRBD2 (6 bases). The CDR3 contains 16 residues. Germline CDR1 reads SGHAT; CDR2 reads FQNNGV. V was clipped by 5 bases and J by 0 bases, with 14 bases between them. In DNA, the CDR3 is TGTGCCAGCAGCGAGCGACTAGGGAGCTCCTACAATGAGCAGTTCTTC. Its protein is CASSERLGSSYNEQFF.

The CDR3: CASSQDFGPDRGYQPQHF. For the CDR3, the DNA is TGCGCCAGCAGCCAAGATTTTGGGCCGGACAGGGGCTATCAGCCCCAGCATTTT. The genes are TRBV4-1 and TRBJ1-5; 9 bases fit TRBD1. V lost 0 bases to trimming and J lost 5 bases; unmatched junction nucleotides: 11. The CDR3 has 18 amino acids. Germline V lookup: CDR1 MGHRA, CDR2 YSYEKL.

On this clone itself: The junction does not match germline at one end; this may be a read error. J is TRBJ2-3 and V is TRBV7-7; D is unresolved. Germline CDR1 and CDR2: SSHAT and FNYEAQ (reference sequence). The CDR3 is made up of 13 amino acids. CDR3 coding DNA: TGTGCTAGCAGCTTACAAGGAGCAGATACGCAGTATTTT. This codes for CASSLQGADTQYF.

The CDR3 bases are TGTGCCAGCAGCCACGACAGGGACCATGGCTACACCTTC. It is translated as CASSHDRDHGYTF. The chain links TRBV4-2 to TRBJ1-2, with 7 nucleotides matching TRBD1. V trimming: 3 bases; J trimming: 6 bases; junction bases outside the gene matches: 4. The CDR3 contains 13 residues. Germline V gives CDR1 LGHNA, CDR2 YNFKEQ.

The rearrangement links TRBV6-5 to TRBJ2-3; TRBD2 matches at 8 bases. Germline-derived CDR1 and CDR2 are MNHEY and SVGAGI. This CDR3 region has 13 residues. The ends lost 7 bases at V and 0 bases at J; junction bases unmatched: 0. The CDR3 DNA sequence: TGTGCCAGCACGGGAGGGAGCACAGATACGCAGTATTTT. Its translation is CASTGGSTDTQYF.

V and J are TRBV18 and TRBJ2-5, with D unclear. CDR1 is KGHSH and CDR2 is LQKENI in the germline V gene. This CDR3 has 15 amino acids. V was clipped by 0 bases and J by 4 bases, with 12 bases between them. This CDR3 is CASSPPSTSRETQYF. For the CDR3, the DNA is TGTGCCAGCTCACCACCGTCCACATCTCGAGAGACCCAGTACTTC. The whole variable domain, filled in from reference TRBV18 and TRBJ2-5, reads NAGVMQNPRHLVRRRGQEARLRCSPMKGHSHVYWYRQLPEEGLKFMVYLQKENIIDESGMPKERFSAEFPKEGPSILRIQQVVRGDSAAYFCASSPPSTSRETQYFGPGTRLLVL.

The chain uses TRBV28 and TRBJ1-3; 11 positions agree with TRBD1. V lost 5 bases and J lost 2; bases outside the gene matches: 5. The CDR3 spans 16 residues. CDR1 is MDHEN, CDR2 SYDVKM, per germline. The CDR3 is CASSPGTGGAGNTIYF. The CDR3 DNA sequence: TGTGCCAGCAGTCCCGGGACAGGGGGGGCTGGAAACACCATATATTTT.

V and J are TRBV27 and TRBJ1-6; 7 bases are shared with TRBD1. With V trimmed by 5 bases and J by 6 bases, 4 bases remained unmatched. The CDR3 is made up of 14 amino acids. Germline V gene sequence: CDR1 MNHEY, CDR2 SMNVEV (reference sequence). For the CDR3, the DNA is TGTGCCAGCAGTGGGGACAGAGCTAATTCACCCCTCCACTTT. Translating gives CASSGDRANSPLHF.

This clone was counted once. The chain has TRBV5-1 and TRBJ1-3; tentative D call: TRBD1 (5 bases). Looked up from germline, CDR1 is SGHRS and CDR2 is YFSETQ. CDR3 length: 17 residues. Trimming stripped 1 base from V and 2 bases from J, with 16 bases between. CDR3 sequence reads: CASSLSGPGFAGNTIYF. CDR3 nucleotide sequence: TGCGCCAGCAGCTTGTCCGGCCCAGGGTTCGCTGGAAACACCATATATTTT. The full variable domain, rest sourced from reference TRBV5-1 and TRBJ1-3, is KAGVTQTPRYLIKTRGQQVTLSCSPISGHRSVSWYQQTPGQGLQFLFEYFSETQRNKGNFPGRFSGRQFSNSRSEMNVSTLELGDSALYLCASSLSGPGFAGNTIYFGEGSWLTVV.

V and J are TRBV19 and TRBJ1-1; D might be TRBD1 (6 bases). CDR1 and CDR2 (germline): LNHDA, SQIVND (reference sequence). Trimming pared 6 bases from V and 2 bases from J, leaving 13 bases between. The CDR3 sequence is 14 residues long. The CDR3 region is CASSPDRFNTEAFF. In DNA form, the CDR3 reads TGTGCCAGTAGCCCGGACAGATTCAACACTGAAGCTTTCTTT.

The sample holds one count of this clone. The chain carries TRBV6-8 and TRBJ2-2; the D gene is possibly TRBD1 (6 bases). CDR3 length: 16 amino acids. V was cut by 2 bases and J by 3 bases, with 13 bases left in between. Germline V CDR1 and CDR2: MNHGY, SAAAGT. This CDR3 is CASSYTYRVYTGELFF. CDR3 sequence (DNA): TGTGCCAGCAGTTACACCTACAGGGTTTACACCGGGGAGCTGTTTTTT.

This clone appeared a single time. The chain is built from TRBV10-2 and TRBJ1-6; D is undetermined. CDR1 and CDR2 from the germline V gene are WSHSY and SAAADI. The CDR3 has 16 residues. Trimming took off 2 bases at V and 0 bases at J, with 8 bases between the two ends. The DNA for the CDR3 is TGCGCCAGCAGTGAGGCCAGGTCCTCCTATAATTCACCCCTCCACTTT. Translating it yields CASSEARSSYNSPLHF.

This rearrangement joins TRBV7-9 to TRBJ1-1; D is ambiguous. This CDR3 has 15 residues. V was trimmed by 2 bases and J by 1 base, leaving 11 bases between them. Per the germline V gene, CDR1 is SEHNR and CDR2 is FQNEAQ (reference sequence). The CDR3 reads CASSLMSGTNTEAFF. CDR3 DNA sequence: TGTGCCAGCAGCTTAATGTCGGGAACGAACACTGAAGCTTTCTTT.

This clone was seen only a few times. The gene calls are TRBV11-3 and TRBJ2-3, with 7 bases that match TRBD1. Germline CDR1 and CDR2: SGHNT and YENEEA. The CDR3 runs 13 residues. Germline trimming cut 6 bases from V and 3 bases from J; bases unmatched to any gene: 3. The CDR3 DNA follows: TGTGCCAGCAGACCGACAGGGACAGATACGCAGTATTTT. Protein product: CASRPTGTDTQYF.

CDR3 sequence: CASSRDDRVATGELFF. The CDR3 bases are TGTGCCAGCAGCCGCGATGACAGGGTAGCCACCGGGGAGCTGTTTTTT. The chain combines TRBV3-1 (or the pseudogene TRBV3-2) with TRBJ2-2, with 7 bases that match TRBD1. J lost 4 bases, V lost 4 bases, and 9 bases had no gene match. Germline V gene lookup returns CDR1 LGHDT and CDR2 YNNKEL (reference sequence). This CDR3 is 16 amino acids long.

CDR3 sequence reads: CASSATDRGREKLFF. CDR3 DNA sequence: TGTGCCAGCAGCGCAACGGACAGGGGCAGGGAAAAACTGTTTTTT. The rearrangement joins TRBV5-6 to TRBJ1-4, with 9 nucleotides matching TRBD1. Per germline, CDR1 SGHDT and CDR2 YYEEEE. The CDR3 has 15 amino acids. Trimming at V came to 4 bases and at J to 8 bases, leaving 9 bases not matched to a gene.

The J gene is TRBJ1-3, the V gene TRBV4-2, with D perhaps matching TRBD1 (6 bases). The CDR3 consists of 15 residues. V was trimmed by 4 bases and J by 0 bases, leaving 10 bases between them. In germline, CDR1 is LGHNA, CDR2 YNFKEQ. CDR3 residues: CASSRQESSGNTIYF. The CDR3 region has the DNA TGTGCCAGCAGCCGACAGGAGAGCTCTGGAAACACCATATATTTT.

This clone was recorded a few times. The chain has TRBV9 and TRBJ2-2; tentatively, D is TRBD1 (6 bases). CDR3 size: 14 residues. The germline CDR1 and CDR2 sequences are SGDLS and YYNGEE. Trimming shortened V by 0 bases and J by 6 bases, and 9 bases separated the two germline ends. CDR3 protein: CASSVAGGAGELFF. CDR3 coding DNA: TGTGCCAGCAGCGTAGCTGGGGGCGCCGGGGAGCTGTTTTTT.

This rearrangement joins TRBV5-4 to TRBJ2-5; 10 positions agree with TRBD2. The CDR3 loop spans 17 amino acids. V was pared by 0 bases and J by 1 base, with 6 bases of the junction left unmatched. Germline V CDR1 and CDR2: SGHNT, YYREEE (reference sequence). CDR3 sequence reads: CASSLGLAGALQETQYF. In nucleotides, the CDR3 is TGTGCCAGCAGCTTGGGGCTAGCGGGGGCCCTCCAAGAGACCCAGTACTTC.